This T cell receptor beta chain was profiled in a study of T cells after yellow fever vaccination. About the study: The authors prepared low-cell-number fractions using SMART-Seq v4 Ultra Low Input.

The CDR3 loop spans 13 amino acids. Germline V lookup: CDR1 SGHAT, CDR2 FQDESV (reference sequence). Trimming removed 3 bases at V and 7 bases at J, with 12 bases between. TCRdb fed the 5' RACE reads into MiXCR, producing one record per CDR3 protein. The table lists some 350,000 distinct CDR3 sequences, 8.5% to 9% of them singletons. This clonotype was detected only a few times. The rearrangement links TRBV11-1 to TRBJ1-1; a weak D match, TRBD1 (5 bases). The receptor comes from a man younger than 30 who received the YFV17D yellow fever vaccine. The sample in question was PBMCs, obtained on the day of the first yellow fever vaccination. The CDR3 bases are TGTGCCAGCAGCTTCGGGACCCGGGATGAAGCTTTCTTT. Residues: CASSFGTRDEAFF.